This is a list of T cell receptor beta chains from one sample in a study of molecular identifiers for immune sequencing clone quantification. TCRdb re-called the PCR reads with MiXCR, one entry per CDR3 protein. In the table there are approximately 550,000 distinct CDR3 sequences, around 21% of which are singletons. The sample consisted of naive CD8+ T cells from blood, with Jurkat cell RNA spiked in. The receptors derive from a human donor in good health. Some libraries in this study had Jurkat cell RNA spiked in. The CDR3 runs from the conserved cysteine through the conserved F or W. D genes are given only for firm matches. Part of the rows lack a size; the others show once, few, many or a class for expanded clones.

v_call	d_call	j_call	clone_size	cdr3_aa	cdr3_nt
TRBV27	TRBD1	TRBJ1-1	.	CASSLSRQGTEAFF	TGTGCCAGCAGCTTAAGCCGACAGGGAACTGAAGCTTTCTTT
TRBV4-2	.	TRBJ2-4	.	CASSQSTPRTMDIQYF	TGTGCCAGCAGTCAATCGACGCCCAGGACCATGGACATTCAGTACTTC
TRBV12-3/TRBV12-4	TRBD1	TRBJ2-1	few	CASSRDRGPFNNEQFF	TGTGCCAGCAGTCGGGACAGGGGGCCCTTTAACAATGAGCAGTTCTTC
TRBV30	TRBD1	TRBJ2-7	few	CAWIEWTGEQYF	TGTGCCTGGATTGAGTGGACAGGGGAGCAGTACTTC
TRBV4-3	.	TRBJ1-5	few	CASSPSKGIRPQHF	TGCGCCAGCAGCCCTTCTAAAGGGATTCGGCCCCAGCATTTT
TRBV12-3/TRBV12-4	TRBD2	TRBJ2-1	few	CASSRLAGAPPHEQFF	TGTGCCAGCAGCCGACTAGCGGGTGCCCCTCCCCATGAGCAGTTCTTC
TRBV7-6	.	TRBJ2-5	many	CASSLAQWETQYF	TGTGCCAGCAGCTTAGCTCAGTGGGAGACCCAGTACTTC
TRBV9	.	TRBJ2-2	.	CASSQDSGELFF	TGTGCCAGCAGCCAGGACAGCGGGGAGCTGTTTTTT
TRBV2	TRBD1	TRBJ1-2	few	CASSEVGGDRGSYTF	TGTGCCAGCAGTGAAGTGGGGGGTGACAGGGGAAGCTACACCTTC
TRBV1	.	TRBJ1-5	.	CTSCQDCRPDDRGNQPQHF	TGCACCAGCTGCCAAGATTGTCGACCTGACGACAGGGGAAATCAGCCCCAGCATTTT
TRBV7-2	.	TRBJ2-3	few	CASSLSPAGTDTQYF	TGTGCCAGCAGCTTATCCCCGGCGGGCACAGATACGCAGTATTTT
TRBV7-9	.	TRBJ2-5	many	CASSLGYGTQETQYF	TGTGCCAGCAGCCTGGGATACGGGACTCAAGAGACCCAGTACTTC
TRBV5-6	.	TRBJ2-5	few	CASSLIYTQETQYF	TGTGCCAGCAGCTTGATTTACACCCAAGAGACCCAGTACTTC
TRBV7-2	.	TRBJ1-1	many	CASSPIDWSTEAFF	TGTGCCAGCAGCCCAATTGATTGGAGCACTGAAGCTTTCTTT
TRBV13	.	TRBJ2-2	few	CASSPIGFRNGELFF	TGTGCCAGCAGCCCCATTGGGTTCAGGAACGGGGAGCTGTTTTTT
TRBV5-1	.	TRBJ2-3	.	CASSTGAGPLTDTQYF	TGCGCCAGCAGCACAGGTGCGGGCCCCCTCACAGATACGCAGTATTTT
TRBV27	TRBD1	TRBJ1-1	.	CASSSSGGPLLNTEAFF	TGTGCCAGCAGTTCTTCAGGGGGCCCTCTATTGAACACTGAAGCTTTCTTT
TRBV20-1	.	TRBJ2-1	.	CSARPTIAPNNEQFF	TGCAGTGCTAGGCCGACGATTGCCCCAAACAATGAGCAGTTCTTC
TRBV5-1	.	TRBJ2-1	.	CASRDNYNEQFF	TGCGCCAGCAGGGACAACTACAATGAGCAGTTCTTC
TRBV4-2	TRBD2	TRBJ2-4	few	CASSQDWGGGEGKNIQYF	TGTGCCAGCAGCCAAGATTGGGGGGGGGGGGAAGGCAAAAACATTCAGTACTTC
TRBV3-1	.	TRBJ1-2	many	CASSQEYTNYGYTF	TGTGCCAGCAGCCAAGAGTACACAAACTATGGCTACACCTTC
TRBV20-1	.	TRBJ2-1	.	CSTRNDRTSYNEQFF	TGCAGTACTAGAAACGACAGGACCTCCTACAATGAGCAGTTCTTC
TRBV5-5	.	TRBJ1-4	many	CASSPWFLTGNEKLFF	TGTGCCAGCAGCCCGTGGTTTCTCACGGGAAATGAAAAACTGTTTTTT
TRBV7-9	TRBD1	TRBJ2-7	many	CASEGPGDRYQYF	TGTGCCAGCGAGGGTCCCGGGGACAGATATCAGTACTTC
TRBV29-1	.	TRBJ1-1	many	CSVRAPGTEAFF	TGCAGCGTCAGGGCCCCCGGGACTGAAGCTTTCTTT
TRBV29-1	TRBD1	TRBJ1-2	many	CSARTGYGYTF	TGCAGCGCTCGGACAGGCTATGGCTACACCTTC
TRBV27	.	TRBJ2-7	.	CASSLTERYEQYF	TGTGCCAGCAGTCTGACAGAGCGCTACGAGCAGTACTTC
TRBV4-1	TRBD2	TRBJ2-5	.	CASSQTAVGRTSLQETQYF	TGCGCCAGCAGCCAGACCGCGGTAGGACGGACTAGTCTGCAAGAGACCCAGTACTTC
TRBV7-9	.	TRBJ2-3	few	CASSLAHTESGITDTQYF	TGTGCCAGCAGCTTAGCGCATACGGAATCGGGAATCACAGATACGCAGTATTTT
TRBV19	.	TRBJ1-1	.	CASSPLTSGVEAFF	TGTGCCAGTTCTCCCCTTACAAGTGGGGTTGAAGCTTTCTTT
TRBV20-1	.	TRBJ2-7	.	CSARAAGPYEQYF	TGCAGTGCTAGAGCGGCGGGGCCCTACGAGCAGTACTTC
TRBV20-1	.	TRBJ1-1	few	CSARDLSPEAFF	TGCAGTGCTAGAGATCTCAGTCCTGAAGCTTTCTTT
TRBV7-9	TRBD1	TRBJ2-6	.	CASSARTGEGSGANVPTF	TGTGCCAGCAGCGCGCGGACAGGGGAAGGCTCTGGGGCCAACGTCCCGACTTTC
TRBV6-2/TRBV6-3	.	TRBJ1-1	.	CASGGMDTEAFF	TGTGCCAGCGGGGGCATGGACACTGAAGCTTTCTTT
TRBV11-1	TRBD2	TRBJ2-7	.	CANSPLVSGRHEQYF	TGTGCCAACAGTCCCCTGGTGAGCGGGAGGCACGAGCAGTACTTC
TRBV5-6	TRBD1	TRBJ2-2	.	CASSFGTGHGELFF	TGTGCCAGCAGCTTCGGGACAGGGCACGGGGAGCTGTTTTTT
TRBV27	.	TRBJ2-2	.	CTSRISVTGELFF	TGTACCAGCAGAATTTCGGTGACCGGGGAGCTGTTTTTT
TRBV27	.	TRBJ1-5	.	CASSPMRFAESNQPQHF	TGTGCCAGCAGTCCGATGAGATTCGCGGAGAGCAATCAGCCCCAGCATTTT
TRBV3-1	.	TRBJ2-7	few	CASSQDHGPYEQYF	TGTGCCAGCAGCCAAGACCACGGGCCCTACGAGCAGTACTTC
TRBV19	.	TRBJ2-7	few	CASSIGGRVGAYEQYF	TGTGCCAGTAGTATCGGGGGGCGCGTCGGGGCCTACGAGCAGTACTTC
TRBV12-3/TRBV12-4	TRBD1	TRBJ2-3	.	CASSGYTGTGSHTQYF	TGTGCCAGCAGTGGATACACCGGGACAGGGTCCCATACGCAGTATTTT
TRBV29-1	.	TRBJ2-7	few	CSVEIRSNSYEQYF	TGCAGCGTTGAAATCCGGTCTAACTCCTACGAGCAGTACTTC
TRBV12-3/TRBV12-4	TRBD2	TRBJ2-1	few	CASSFPLAGRFF	TGTGCCAGCAGTTTCCCACTAGCGGGACGTTTCTTC
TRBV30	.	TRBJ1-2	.	CAWSPPWEGYGYTF	TGTGCCTGGAGCCCACCTTGGGAGGGCTATGGCTACACCTTC
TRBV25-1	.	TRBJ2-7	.	CASSQTRCEQYF	TGTGCCAGCAGTCAGACTCGTTGCGAGCAGTACTTC
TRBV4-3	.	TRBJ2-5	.	CASSPTTGTRSQGTQYF	TGCGCCAGCAGCCCAACCACCGGGACCCGAAGCCAAGGGACCCAGTACTTC
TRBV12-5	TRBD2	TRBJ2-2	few	CASGRSGSTGELFF	TGTGCTAGTGGCCGTAGCGGGAGCACCGGGGAGCTGTTTTTT
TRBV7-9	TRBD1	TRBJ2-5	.	CASSSSTGTGQEPQYF	TGTGCCAGCAGTTCTAGCACGGGGACAGGTCAAGAGCCCCAGTACTTC
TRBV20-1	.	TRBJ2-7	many	CSARPGTTYEQYF	TGCAGTGCTAGACCTGGGACAACCTACGAGCAGTACTTC
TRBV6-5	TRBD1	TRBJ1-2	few	CASSYRTGRFGYTF	TGTGCCAGCAGTTACAGGACAGGGCGCTTTGGCTACACCTTC
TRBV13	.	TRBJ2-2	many	CASSLGDANTGELFF	TGTGCCAGCAGCTTAGGTGACGCGAACACCGGGGAGCTGTTTTTT
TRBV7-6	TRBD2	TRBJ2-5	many	CASSLGFAGGETQYF	TGTGCCAGCAGCTTAGGGTTTGCGGGAGGAGAGACCCAGTACTTC
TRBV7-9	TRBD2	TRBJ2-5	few	CASSRLAGPQETQYF	TGTGCCAGCAGTCGACTAGCGGGGCCCCAAGAGACCCAGTACTTC
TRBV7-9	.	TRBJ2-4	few	CASSLPGAVAKNIQYF	TGTGCCAGCAGCTTACCCGGGGCCGTAGCCAAAAACATTCAGTACTTC
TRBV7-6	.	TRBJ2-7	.	CASSPWTEHYEQYF	TGTGCCAGCAGCCCGTGGACAGAACACTACGAGCAGTACTTC
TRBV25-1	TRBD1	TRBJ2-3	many	CASKGQTAHTQYF	TGTGCCAGCAAGGGACAGACCGCTCATACGCAGTATTTT
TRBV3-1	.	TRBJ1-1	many	CASSQWPRVGTEAFF	TGTGCCAGCAGCCAGTGGCCCCGAGTAGGCACTGAAGCTTTCTTT
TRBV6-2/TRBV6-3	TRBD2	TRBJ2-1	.	CASSYSSGGANEQFF	TGTGCCAGCAGTTACTCTAGCGGGGGGGCCAATGAGCAGTTCTTC
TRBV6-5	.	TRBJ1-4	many	CASSYSRGGLEKLFF	TGTGCCAGCAGTTACTCGAGGGGCGGCCTTGAAAAACTGTTTTTT
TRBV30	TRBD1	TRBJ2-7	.	CAWGTGGNEQYF	TGTGCCTGGGGGACAGGGGGTAACGAGCAGTACTTC